These 17 T cell receptor beta chains were all obtained from the same sample, sequenced in a study of OX40 agonist ivuxolimab in advanced cancers. The library was prepared using the immunoSEQ multiplex PCR assay. TCRdb obtained this table from immuneACCESS and retained in-frame rearrangements with V and J assigned. These tables miss some clones; where compared with another copy, unresolved V genes account for less than half of the shortfall, and the remainder is unexplained. This sample holds 45,000 to 65,000 clones; 85% to 90% were observed only once. The ten largest clones add up to roughly a tenth of the sample. Here the sequenced sample was CD4+ or CD8+ T cells sorted from blood, taken in a trial of the OX40 agonist ivuxolimab. The source is an adult with an advanced solid tumor such as melanoma, head and neck, liver or kidney cancer.

The rearrangement uses TRBV30 and TRBJ2-4; D not certain. Germline assignment: CDR1 GTSNPN and CDR2 SVGIG (reference sequence). V was shortened by 2 bases and J by 0 bases, with 2 bases between the two germline ends. CDR3 length: 12 residues. CDR3 sequence (DNA): TGTGCCTGGAGTACAGCCAAAAACATTCAGTACTTC. The encoded protein is CAWSTAKNIQYF.

The chain carries TRBV20-1 and TRBJ2-7; a possible D gene is TRBD1 (6 bases). This CDR3 has 11 residues. Looked up from germline, CDR1 is DFQATT and CDR2 is SNEGSKA (reference sequence). The V and J ends lost 5 bases and 3 bases respectively, with 8 bases between them. CDR3 protein: CSAPQGYEQYF. CDR3 nucleotides: TGCAGTGCTCCACAGGGCTACGAGCAGTACTTC.

The rearrangement links TRBV11-2 to TRBJ2-7; D is possibly TRBD2 (6 bases). V lost 5 bases and J lost 3, with 14 bases in between. The CDR3 totals 14 residues. CDR1 and CDR2 from the germline V gene are SGHAT and FQNNGV. The CDR3 loop is CASSQNPGGYEQYF. CDR3 sequence (DNA): TGTGCCAGCAGCCAAAACCCCGGGGGCTACGAGCAGTACTTC.

The chain joins TRBV28 to TRBJ2-5; 12 bases are a match to TRBD1. J lost 5 bases, V lost 6 bases, and 7 bases had no gene match. The germline CDR1 and CDR2 sequences are MDHEN and SYDVKM. The CDR3 is made up of 15 amino acids. CDR3 DNA: TGTGCCAGCAGCGTTGGGACAGGGGGCTTTGAGACCCAGTACTTC. Protein: CASSVGTGGFETQYF.

The chain couples TRBV6-1 to TRBJ2-5, with 9 positions matching TRBD1. The germline CDR1 and CDR2 sequences are MNHNS and SASEGT. The CDR3 has 14 amino acids. V shed 8 bases, J shed 1 base, and the junction held 5 bases outside the gene matches. CDR3 in amino acids: CASSQQGAQETQYF. DNA of the CDR3: TGTGCCAGCTCTCAACAGGGGGCCCAAGAGACCCAGTACTTC.

The chain carries TRBV28 and TRBJ1-1; D is unresolved. V lost 6 bases, J lost 3 bases, and 20 bases lay in between. The CDR3 totals 16 residues. Germline V gives CDR1 MDHEN, CDR2 SYDVKM. CDR3 protein: CASSNPTGRLDTEAFF. CDR3 DNA sequence: TGTGCCAGCAGCAACCCCACGGGGAGGCTCGACACTGAAGCTTTCTTT.

This clone was observed a handful of times. J is TRBJ1-1 and V is TRBV6-6; the D gene is possibly TRBD1 (5 bases). Trimming removed 7 bases at V and 5 bases at J, with 17 bases between. This CDR3 is 14 amino acids long. The germline gives CDR1 MNHNY, CDR2 SVGAGI (reference sequence). The CDR3 DNA reads TGTGCCAGCAAGGAGGGGTCAGTCAAGACTGAAGCTTTCTTT. It yields the protein CASKEGSVKTEAFF.

This clone was detected once. The gene calls are TRBV6-5 and TRBJ1-1; D not certain. This CDR3 is 15 amino acids long. V was cut by 9 bases and J by 0 bases, with 17 bases left in between. The V gene's germline CDR1 is MNHEY and CDR2 SVGAGI. This CDR3 is CASLGGVNMNTEAFF. The CDR3 region has the DNA TGTGCCAGTCTTGGCGGGGTGAACATGAACACTGAAGCTTTCTTT.

The chain carries TRBV28 and TRBJ2-5, with a possible D match to TRBD2 (6 bases). Germline V gene data show CDR1 as MDHEN and CDR2 as SYDVKM. The CDR3 totals 14 residues. Deletions cut 5 bases from V and 2 bases from J, with 12 bases between. This chain's CDR3 is CASSHGGLQETQYF. The CDR3 coding sequence is TGTGCCAGCAGTCATGGGGGACTTCAAGAGACCCAGTACTTC.

The rearrangement uses TRBV6-5 and TRBJ2-7; D might be TRBD1 or TRBD2, each matching 5 bases. This CDR3 contains 15 residues. Germline V gives CDR1 MNHEY, CDR2 SVGAGI. Trimming cost V 5 bases and J 0 bases, with 14 bases left between them. The CDR3 loop is CASSPYFGGSYEQYF. The CDR3 nucleotides read TGTGCCAGCAGTCCCTATTTTGGGGGCTCCTACGAGCAGTACTTC.

The table lists this clone with a count of one. V is TRBV7-8 and J is TRBJ1-1; D remains unclear. The ends were cut back, 1 base at V and 1 base at J, with 7 bases in the middle. The germline V gene encodes CDR1 SGHVS and CDR2 FQNEAQ. The CDR3 sequence is 14 residues long. The CDR3 DNA sequence: TGTGCCAGCAGCTTAGGGCAGTCGAACACTGAAGCTTTCTTT. Its translation: CASSLGQSNTEAFF.

The table lists this clone with a few counts. CDR3 DNA: TGTGCCTGGAGTCCAGACAGGGGCACTGAAGCTTTCTTT. The encoded protein is CAWSPDRGTEAFF. The chain employs TRBV30 and TRBJ1-1; 8 bases are a match to TRBD1. Germline V CDR1 and CDR2: GTSNPN, SVGIG (reference sequence). CDR3 length equals 13 residues. Trimming removed 2 bases from V and 4 bases from J; junction bases left unmatched: 3.

As DNA, the CDR3 is TGTGCCAGCAGTTACTCGCGCAGGAAGAACTATGGCTACACCTTC. As protein: CASSYSRRKNYGYTF. The V and J genes are TRBV6-5 and TRBJ1-2; D remains unclear. Germline V gene data show CDR1 as MNHEY and CDR2 as SVGAGI. The CDR3 covers 15 residues. V lost 0 bases, J lost 2 bases, and 10 bases lay in between.

The genes are TRBV7-3 and TRBJ2-2, with 10 bases that match TRBD1. This CDR3 is built from 16 residues. V lost 6 bases, J lost 6 bases, and 10 bases stayed unmatched. The germline gives CDR1 SGHTA, CDR2 FQGTGA. CDR3: CASSSQGQGLPGELFF. The DNA for the CDR3 is TGTGCCAGCAGTAGCCAGGGACAGGGGTTGCCCGGGGAGCTGTTTTTT.

The chain has TRBV19 and TRBJ2-1; 9 bases line up with TRBD2. Germline assignment: CDR1 LNHDA and CDR2 SQIVND (reference sequence). Germline trimming cut 5 bases from V and 4 bases from J; bases unmatched to any gene: 12. This CDR3 is built from 17 residues. CDR3 sequence reads: CASSPSTSGRSYNEQFF. In DNA form, the CDR3 reads TGTGCCAGTAGTCCCTCGACCAGCGGGAGGAGTTACAATGAGCAGTTCTTC.

In this sample, this clone turned up once. The V call is TRBV4-3, the J call TRBJ1-4; no reliable D call. The CDR3 length is 13 residues. V lost 2 bases, J lost 8 bases, and 9 bases lay in between. The germline V gene has CDR1 LGHNA and CDR2 YSLEER. In nucleotides, the CDR3 is TGCGCCAGCAGCCAACGGGAGGGAGAAAAACTGTTTTTT. This gives the protein CASSQREGEKLFF.

The V and J genes are TRBV7-6 and TRBJ1-1; 7 nucleotides line up with TRBD1. The CDR3 runs 14 residues. Germline CDR1 and CDR2: SGHVS and FNYEAQ. After removal of 4 bases from V and 1 base from J, the junction contained 3 bases not matched to a gene. CDR3 coding DNA: TGTGCCAGCAGCTACCGGACAGGGAACACTGAAGCTTTCTTT. It specifies CASSYRTGNTEAFF.